This TCR beta chain appears in the sequencing data of a study of T-cell reconstitution after alpha-beta-depleted transplantation in children. The CDR3 totals 14 residues. Germline V gene lookup returns CDR1 SEHNR and CDR2 FQNEAQ (reference sequence). V dropped 1 base and J dropped 3 bases, with 9 bases sitting between them. This clonotype was seen repeatedly, ten times or more. The library targeted TCRbeta and was prepared with unique molecular identifiers. MiXCR, applied by TCRdb to the PCR reads, yields one record per CDR3 protein. The data hold approximately 270,000 distinct CDR3 sequences, with more than 8% observed a single time.

V usage is TRBV7-9 and J usage is TRBJ1-1; TRBD1 might be the D (5 bases). This TCR was recovered from a human donor who donated a stem cell graft to a child with SCID. Sequenced here: PBMCs from the stem cell graft donor, sampled from the stem cell graft. DNA for the CDR3: TGTGCCAGCAGCTTAGGACAGCGTTACACTGAAGCTTTCTTT. Its protein product is CASSLGQRYTEAFF.